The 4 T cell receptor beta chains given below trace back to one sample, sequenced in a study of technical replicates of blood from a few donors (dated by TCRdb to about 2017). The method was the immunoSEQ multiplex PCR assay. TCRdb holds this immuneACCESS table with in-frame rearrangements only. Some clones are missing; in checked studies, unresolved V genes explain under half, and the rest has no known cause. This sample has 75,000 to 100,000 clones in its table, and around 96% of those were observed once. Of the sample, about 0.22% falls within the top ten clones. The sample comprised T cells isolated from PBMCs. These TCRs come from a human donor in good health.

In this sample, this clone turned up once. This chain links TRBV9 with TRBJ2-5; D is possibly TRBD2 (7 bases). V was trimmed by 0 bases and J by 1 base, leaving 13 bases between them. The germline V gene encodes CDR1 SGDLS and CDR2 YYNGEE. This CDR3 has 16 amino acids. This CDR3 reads CASSVAIGGPQETQYF. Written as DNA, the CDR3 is TGTGCCAGCAGCGTAGCGATCGGGGGGCCCCAAGAGACCCAGTACTTC.

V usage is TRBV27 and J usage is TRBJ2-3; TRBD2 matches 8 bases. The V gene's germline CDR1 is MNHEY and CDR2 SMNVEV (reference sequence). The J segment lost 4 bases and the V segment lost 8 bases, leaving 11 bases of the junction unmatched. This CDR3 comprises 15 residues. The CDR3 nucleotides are TGTGCCAGCCGTCCCTTAGCGGGGAGCGCAGATACGCAGTATTTT. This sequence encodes CASRPLAGSADTQYF.

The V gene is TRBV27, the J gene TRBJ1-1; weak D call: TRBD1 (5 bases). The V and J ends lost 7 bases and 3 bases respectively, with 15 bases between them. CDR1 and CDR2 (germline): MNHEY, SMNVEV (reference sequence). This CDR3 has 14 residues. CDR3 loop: CASISLVGHTEAFF. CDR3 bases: TGTGCCAGCATTTCCTTAGTGGGGCACACTGAAGCTTTCTTT.

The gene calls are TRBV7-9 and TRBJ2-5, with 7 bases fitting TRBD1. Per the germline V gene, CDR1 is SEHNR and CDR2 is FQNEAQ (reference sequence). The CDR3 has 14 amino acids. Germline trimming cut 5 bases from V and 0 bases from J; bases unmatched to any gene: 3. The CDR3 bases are TGTGCCAGCAGCCTAGGGGGCAACCAAGAGACCCAGTACTTC. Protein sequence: CASSLGGNQETQYF.